The 9 T cell receptor beta chains below come from one sample, sequenced in a study of blood T cell repertoires in COVID-19. Method: immunoSEQ multiplex PCR; TCRdb's copy keeps in-frame clones and lacks some. Seen here are roughly 500,000 clones, roughly 87% observed once, and the top ten hold roughly 0.92%. The sequencing input was peripheral blood. The receptors originated from a man younger than 35 with COVID-19, enrolled during active disease.

This CDR3 is CATSRWGQSGNEQFF. CDR3 bases: TGTGCCACCAGCAGATGGGGACAGAGTGGCAATGAGCAGTTCTTC. The chain combines TRBV15 with TRBJ2-1; 7 positions match TRBD1. CDR3 length: 15 amino acids. The germline CDR1 and CDR2 sequences are LNHNV and YYDKDF (reference sequence). Losses at the gene ends were 2 bases for V and 6 bases for J; bases not matched to a gene: 7.

J is TRBJ1-1 and V is TRBV5-1; perhaps TRBD1 as D (6 bases). In germline, CDR1 is SGHRS, CDR2 YFSETQ. The CDR3 sequence is 15 residues long. V lost 2 bases and J lost 0, with 11 bases in between. This CDR3 reads CASSLRDNMNTEAFF. The CDR3 DNA reads as TGCGCCAGCAGCTTACGGGACAACATGAACACTGAAGCTTTCTTT.

The chain joins TRBV11-2 to TRBJ2-1, with TRBD1 as a possible D gene (7 bases). Deletions cut 0 bases from V and 6 bases from J, with 18 bases between. From germline, CDR1 is SGHAT and CDR2 FQNNGV. The CDR3 covers 17 residues. CDR3 in amino acids: CASSLDGRGDRGNEQFF. The CDR3 DNA reads TGTGCCAGCAGCTTAGATGGACGCGGGGACAGAGGCAATGAGCAGTTCTTC.

The chain links TRBV6-5 to TRBJ1-1, with D unresolved. Trimming cost V 6 bases and J 1 base, with 9 bases left between them. The germline V gene encodes CDR1 MNHEY and CDR2 SVGAGI. This CDR3 has 13 amino acids. The chain's CDR3 is CASRETENTEAFF. The CDR3 nucleotides are TGTGCCAGCAGGGAGACGGAGAACACTGAAGCTTTCTTT.

J is TRBJ1-6 and V is TRBV2, with D maybe TRBD1 (5 bases). With 4 bases removed from V and 10 bases from J, the gap between germline ends came to 14 bases. This CDR3 has 14 amino acids. Per germline, CDR1 SNHLY and CDR2 FYNNEI. CDR3 in DNA: TGTGCCAGCAGTGTGGGGGGATTTTACTCACCCCTCCACTTT. It specifies CASSVGGFYSPLHF.

The chain couples TRBV18 to TRBJ1-3; D not certain. Germline loops: CDR1 KGHSH, CDR2 LQKENI. The CDR3 length is 16 residues. V shed 3 bases and J shed 0 bases, with 12 bases lying between them. The CDR3 DNA is TGTGCCAGCTCACCTACTACTCCCGCCTCTGGAAACACCATATATTTT. The encoded protein is CASSPTTPASGNTIYF.

This chain connects TRBV29-1 to TRBJ1-4, with D unclear. Per the germline V gene, CDR1 is SQVTM and CDR2 is ANQGSEA. The CDR3 is 13 amino acids. With 1 base removed from V and 7 bases from J, the gap between germline ends came to 10 bases. The DNA of the CDR3 is TGCAGCGTTGAAGGGGAGGGTTTTGAAAAACTGTTTTTT. This gives the protein CSVEGEGFEKLFF.

The rearrangement links TRBV5-1 to TRBJ2-1; 8 nucleotides match TRBD2. There are 15 residues in the CDR3. With 3 bases clipped from V and 3 bases from J, the junction kept 5 bases outside the gene matches. Germline lookup yields CDR1 SGHRS and CDR2 YFSETQ. The CDR3 DNA reads TGCGCCAGCAGCTCAGCGGGAGAGAGCTACAATGAGCAGTTCTTC. Amino acids: CASSSAGESYNEQFF.

V is TRBV5-5 and J is TRBJ2-2; no clear D gene. This CDR3 is 14 amino acids long. V was trimmed by 0 bases and J by 5 bases, leaving 8 bases between them. The V gene's germline CDR1 is SGHKS and CDR2 YYEKEE (reference sequence). This chain's CDR3 is CASSLGALTGELFF. The CDR3 coding sequence is TGTGCCAGCAGCTTGGGCGCTCTAACCGGGGAGCTGTTTTTT.